A single sample is the source of the 24 T cell receptor beta chains below, sequenced in a study of T cell responses to AZD1222 COVID-19 vaccine. Method: immunoSEQ multiplex PCR; TCRdb's copy keeps in-frame clones and lacks some. Of 150,000 to 200,000 clones listed, 70% to 90% are singletons. The sequenced sample was peripheral blood, obtained on day 0 of AZD1222 vaccination. These receptors all come from an adult in good health.

The chain has TRBV9 and TRBJ1-4; D remains ambiguous. The germline V gene encodes CDR1 SGDLS and CDR2 YYNGEE. Between the trimmed V and J ends, which lost 0 bases and 7 bases, there was a span of 16 bases. This CDR3 is 16 amino acids long. Here the CDR3 DNA reads TGTGCCAGCAGCGTAGAAGGTGAAGGGAGCGGTGAAAAACTGTTTTTT. The encoded protein is CASSVEGEGSGEKLFF. The entire variable domain, with the rest obtained from reference TRBV9 and TRBJ1-4, is as follows: DSGVTQTPKHLITATGQRVTLRCSPRSGDLSVYWYQQSLDQGLQFLIQYYNGEERAKGNILERFSAQQFPDLHSELNLSSLELGDSALYFCASSVEGEGSGEKLFFGSGTQLSVL.

The CDR3 coding sequence is TGTGCCAGCAGTTCCGCACGTTTGTCTGGGGCCAACGTCCTGACTTTC. Translating it yields CASSSARLSGANVLTF. The rearrangement uses TRBV6-5 and TRBJ2-6; D is unclear. The CDR3 extends over 16 amino acids. Germline V CDR1 and CDR2: MNHEY, SVGAGI. Deletions cut 4 bases from V and 1 base from J, with 11 bases between.

This sequence joins TRBV6-1 and TRBJ1-3; D gene uncertain. V lost 5 bases and J 2 bases, leaving 13 bases between the germline ends. The germline CDR1 and CDR2 sequences are MNHNS and SASEGT. The CDR3 runs to 15 residues. The CDR3 region has the DNA TGTGCCAGCAGTAGGAATGAAAGGACTGGAAACACCATATATTTT. This sequence encodes CASSRNERTGNTIYF.

The rearrangement links TRBV5-1 to TRBJ1-6; 10 bases match TRBD1. Trimming removed 0 bases from V and 0 bases from J; junction bases left unmatched: 15. This CDR3 comprises 22 residues. The germline V gene has CDR1 SGHRS and CDR2 YFSETQ. CDR3 nucleotides: TGCGCCAGCAGCTTGGAACCAACCCGGGACAGGGGTTCTAGCTCCTATAATTCACCCCTCCACTTT. Translation: CASSLEPTRDRGSSSYNSPLHF.

The chain couples TRBV6-5 to TRBJ2-7; 8 bases are shared with TRBD1. The germline V gene has CDR1 MNHEY and CDR2 SVGAGI. J gave up 3 bases and V 8 bases, and 6 bases lay outside the gene matches. This CDR3 spans 13 amino acids. As DNA, the CDR3 is TGTGCCAGCGAAATCGGACAGGGCTACGAGCAGTACTTC. Translated: CASEIGQGYEQYF.

This clone occurred once. The V call is TRBV29-1, the J call TRBJ1-1; possible D gene TRBD1, 5 bases. Trimming stripped 4 bases from V and 10 bases from J, with 16 bases between. Germline CDR1 SQVTM, CDR2 ANQGSEA. This CDR3 has 12 residues. The CDR3 coding sequence is TGCAGCGTTGGGGCAGGGCTTCGGGTAGCTTTCTTT. Its translation: CSVGAGLRVAFF.

This chain joins TRBV19 and TRBJ2-3; D remains unclear. Germline assignment: CDR1 LNHDA and CDR2 SQIVND (reference sequence). This CDR3 region has 14 residues. Trimming left V 5 bases short and J 4 bases short, with 13 bases between. CDR3 nucleotide sequence: TGTGCCAGTAGTTTTGGGCACAACCCAGATACGCAGTATTTT. Amino acids: CASSFGHNPDTQYF. The full variable domain, with the rest looked up from reference TRBV19 and TRBJ2-3, is DGGITQSPKYLFRKEGQNVTLSCEQNLNHDAMYWYRQDPGQGLRLIYYSQIVNDFQKGDIAEGYSVSREKKESFPLTVTSAQKNPTAFYLCASSFGHNPDTQYFGPGTRLTVL.

This chain uses TRBV5-5 with TRBJ1-5; D gene unclear. This CDR3 comprises 13 residues. Germline CDR1 is SGHKS and CDR2 is YYEKEE (reference sequence). V gave up 4 bases and J gave up 3 bases, with 8 bases separating them. DNA for the CDR3: TGTGCCAGCAGCGTTGGGCCCAATCAGCCCCAGCATTTT. Residues: CASSVGPNQPQHF.

J is TRBJ2-3 and V is TRBV6-6, with D possibly called TRBD1 or TRBD2 (7 bases each). CDR3 size: 14 residues. The V gene's germline CDR1 is MNHNY and CDR2 SVGAGI (reference sequence). V lost 7 bases, J lost 7 bases, and 18 bases lay in between. The chain's CDR3 is CASTVTGTKNTQYF. The CDR3 DNA reads TGTGCCAGCACCGTGACAGGGACTAAAAATACGCAGTATTTT.

The CDR3 region is CATSDPQSPLGQPQHF. CDR3 nucleotides: TGTGCCACCAGTGATCCTCAAAGTCCTCTAGGGCAGCCCCAGCATTTT. This chain joins TRBV24-1 and TRBJ1-5, with D unclear. The CDR3 is 16 amino acids. CDR1 and CDR2 from the germline V gene are KGHDR and SFDVKD. V was pared by 3 bases and J by 7 bases, with 18 bases between.

This rearrangement joins TRBV4-3 to TRBJ1-2; perhaps TRBD1 as D (5 bases). Trimming removed 1 base at V and 1 base at J, with 13 bases between. The CDR3 loop spans 16 amino acids. Germline CDR1 and CDR2: LGHNA and YSLEER. CDR3 sequence reads: CASSQGIGDSNYGYTF. CDR3 DNA sequence: TGCGCCAGCAGCCAAGGGATTGGTGACAGTAACTATGGCTACACCTTC.

The chain uses TRBV5-6 and TRBJ1-5; tentatively, D is TRBD1 (5 bases). CDR1 is SGHDT, CDR2 YYEEEE, per germline. CDR3 length: 14 residues. Trimming took off 2 bases at V and 6 bases at J, with 12 bases between the two ends. The CDR3: CASSFARGPQPQHF. The CDR3 coding sequence is TGTGCCAGCAGCTTTGCTCGGGGCCCTCAGCCCCAGCATTTT.

The chain is built from TRBV10-3 and TRBJ1-5; TRBD1 matches 7 bases. The CDR3 length is 16 residues. The V gene's germline CDR1 is ENHRY and CDR2 SYGVKD. The V gene end was trimmed by 0 bases and the J gene end by 3 bases; junction bases not matched to a gene: 5. The CDR3 region has the DNA TGTGCCATCAGTGAGTCCCCAGACAGGGACAATCAGCCCCAGCATTTT. Encoded protein: CAISESPDRDNQPQHF.

There are a few counts of this clone. The V call is TRBV6-5, the J call TRBJ1-5; D possibly corresponds to TRBD1 (6 bases). Germline V gene data show CDR1 as MNHEY and CDR2 as SVGAGI. The CDR3 totals 15 residues. Trimming stripped 6 bases from V and 2 bases from J, with 14 bases between. The DNA of the CDR3 is TGTGCCAGCAGAAGGGACATACTCGGCAATCAGCCCCAGCATTTT. Protein sequence: CASRRDILGNQPQHF.

The V gene is TRBV6-2 or TRBV6-3, the J gene TRBJ1-5; 7 nucleotides align to TRBD1. The CDR3 loop spans 16 amino acids. The J segment lost 4 bases and the V segment lost 0 bases, leaving 6 bases of the junction unmatched. Germline loops: CDR1 MNHEY, CDR2 SVGEGT. CDR3 in DNA: TGTGCCAGCAGTTACTCCAGACAGGGAAGGAATCAGCCCCAGCATTTT. This codes for CASSYSRQGRNQPQHF.

The gene calls are TRBV28 and TRBJ1-2; no definite D call. The germline CDR1 and CDR2 sequences are MDHEN and SYDVKM. This CDR3 has 12 residues. Trimming removed 5 bases from V and 7 bases from J, with 11 bases in between. The CDR3 region is CASSRTAGGYTF. In nucleotides, the CDR3 is TGTGCCAGCAGTCGGACGGCGGGTGGCTACACCTTC.

This clone was picked up a small number of times. V usage is TRBV28 and J usage is TRBJ1-2; 8 nucleotides align to TRBD1. The V and J ends lost 10 bases and 4 bases, in that order; junction bases with no gene match: 20. Germline CDR1 is MDHEN and CDR2 is SYDVKM. The CDR3 consists of 17 residues. The CDR3 is CATHRRADRGFGYGYTF. The CDR3 DNA reads TGTGCCACCCACCGACGGGCAGACAGGGGTTTCGGCTATGGCTACACCTTC.

The chain combines TRBV18 with TRBJ1-5; perhaps TRBD1 as D (5 bases). V was shortened by 3 bases and J by 4 bases, with 10 bases between the two germline ends. The CDR3 has 14 residues. Germline-derived CDR1 and CDR2 are KGHSH and LQKENI. CDR3 nucleotide sequence: TGTGCCAGCTCACCGGGGGACGGGAATCAGCCCCAGCATTTT. It yields the protein CASSPGDGNQPQHF.

This sequence joins TRBV3-1 (or the pseudogene TRBV3-2) and TRBJ2-7, with 8 bases that match TRBD2. The CDR3 extends over 15 amino acids. The trim removed 1 base at V and 3 bases at J, leaving 5 bases unmatched. The germline gives CDR1 LGHDT, CDR2 YNNKEL (reference sequence). Here the CDR3 DNA reads TGTGCCAGCAGCCAAGGGGCGGGGGGATACTACGAGCAGTACTTC. As protein: CASSQGAGGYYEQYF.

V gene TRBV19 combines with J gene TRBJ1-5; no definite D call. V shed 3 bases and J shed 5 bases, with 14 bases lying between them. The CDR3 is 15 amino acids. CDR1 is LNHDA and CDR2 is SQIVND in the germline V gene (reference sequence). The CDR3 spells CASSIPAPSHQPQHF. CDR3 bases: TGTGCCAGTAGTATCCCGGCCCCCTCACATCAGCCCCAGCATTTT.

In this sample, this clone turned up once. V usage is TRBV25-1 and J usage is TRBJ2-2; D remains ambiguous. The germline V and J ends were trimmed by 8 bases and 0 bases, with 13 bases remaining between them. Germline V CDR1 and CDR2: MGHDK, SYGVNS. The CDR3 runs 15 residues. Here the CDR3 reads CASESTRTNTGELFF. In nucleotides, the CDR3 is TGTGCCAGCGAAAGTACACGTACGAACACCGGGGAGCTGTTTTTT.

In its sample, this clone was seen once. The CDR3 loop reads CATSDSTGFNEKLFF. The DNA for the CDR3 is TGTGCCACCAGTGATTCGACAGGGTTTAATGAAAAACTGTTTTTT. V and J are TRBV24-1 and TRBJ1-4, with TRBD1 identical over 7 bases. The CDR3 runs 15 residues. After removal of 2 bases from V and 4 bases from J, the junction contained 3 bases not matched to a gene. Germline V CDR1 and CDR2: KGHDR, SFDVKD.

V and J are TRBV6-5 and TRBJ1-6, with 7 bases lining up with TRBD1. The CDR3 extends over 15 amino acids. V shed 5 bases, J shed 2 bases, and the junction held 3 bases outside the gene matches. CDR1 is MNHEY and CDR2 is SVGAGI in the germline V gene. The CDR3 DNA sequence: TGTGCCAGCAGTCCTGGGACAGCCTATAATTCACCCCTCCACTTT. Its protein is CASSPGTAYNSPLHF.

J is TRBJ2-7 and V is TRBV4-2; TRBD1 matches at 9 bases. Unmatched junction bases numbered 10, after V lost 4 bases and J lost 6 bases. The CDR3 has 15 amino acids. Germline V CDR1 and CDR2: LGHNA, YNFKEQ. In DNA, the CDR3 is TGTGCCAGCAGCCTGATCCGGGACAGGGCGACCGAGCAGTACTTC. It is translated as CASSLIRDRATEQYF.